The present T cell receptor (beta chain) was sequenced within a study of T cell responses to AZD1222 COVID-19 vaccine. Whole-study findings and limits: Repertoire sampling happened only post peak T cell response. Regions left unmutated in variants are reportedly the target of nearly half of spike-specific TCRs.

Per germline, CDR1 SGHNT and CDR2 YYREEE (reference sequence). CDR3 length: 15 amino acids. Whether given at about 4 or about 12 weeks, second doses were pooled. As regards this clone: Its antigen remains unknown. One junction end disagrees with the germline gene, perhaps due to a read error.

Sequencing was performed with immunoSEQ multiplex PCR; in TCRdb, only in-frame clones are kept and a portion is missing. The profile shows fewer than 130,000 clones, about 94% of them singletons. V gene TRBV5-4 combines with J gene TRBJ1-4; maybe TRBD1 (5 bases). Material: peripheral blood, obtained 28 days after the second AZD1222 dose. This receptor was obtained from an adult who received the AZD1222 COVID-19 vaccine. CDR3 amino acids: CASSLYGTDGLGLGF. The CDR3 DNA reads as TGTGCCAGCAGCCTGTACGGGACCGACGGTTTAGGTTTGGGGTTT.